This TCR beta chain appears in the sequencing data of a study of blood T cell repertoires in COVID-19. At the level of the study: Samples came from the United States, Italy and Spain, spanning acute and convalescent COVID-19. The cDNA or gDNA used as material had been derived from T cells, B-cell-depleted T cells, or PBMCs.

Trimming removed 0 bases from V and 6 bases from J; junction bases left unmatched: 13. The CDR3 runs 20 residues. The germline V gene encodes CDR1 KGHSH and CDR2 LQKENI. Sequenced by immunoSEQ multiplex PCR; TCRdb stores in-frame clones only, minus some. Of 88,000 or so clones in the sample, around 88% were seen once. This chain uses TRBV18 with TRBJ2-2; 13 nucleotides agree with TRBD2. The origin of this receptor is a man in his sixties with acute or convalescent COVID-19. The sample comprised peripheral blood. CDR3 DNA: TGTGCCAGCTCACCACCCCGGACTAGCGGGGGCCGGAGGGGGTCCGGGGAGCTGTTTTTT. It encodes CASSPPRTSGGRRGSGELFF.